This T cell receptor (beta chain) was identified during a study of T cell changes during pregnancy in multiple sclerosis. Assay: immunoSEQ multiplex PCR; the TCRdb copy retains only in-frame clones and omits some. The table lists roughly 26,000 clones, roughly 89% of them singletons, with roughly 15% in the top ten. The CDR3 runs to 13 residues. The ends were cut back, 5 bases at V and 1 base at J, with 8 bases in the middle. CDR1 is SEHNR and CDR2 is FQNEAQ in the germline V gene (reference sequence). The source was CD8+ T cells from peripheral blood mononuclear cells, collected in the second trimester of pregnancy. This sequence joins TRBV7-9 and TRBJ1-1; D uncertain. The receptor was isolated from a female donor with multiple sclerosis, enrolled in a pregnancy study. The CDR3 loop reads CASSVPGNTEAFF. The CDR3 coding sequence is TGTGCCAGCAGCGTACCGGGGAACACTGAAGCTTTCTTT.